Below, 28 T cell receptor beta chains from the same sample are listed, as sequenced in a study of T cell repertoires in cytomegalovirus infection. The antigens for these receptors are not known. TCRdb ran MiXCR on the reads and lists one entry per CDR3 protein. The data show some 130,000 distinct CDR3 sequences, around 30% seen once. Material: CD8+ T cells from cultured PBMCs, obtained from culture after CMV antigen stimulation. The receptors here all came from a human donor in good health (CMV status not recorded). Some clones in this sample may be carry-over from other donors' samples.

A few counts support this clonotype. A much bigger clone sits one base away, suggesting this may be a read error. The chain uses TRBV19 and TRBJ1-5, with TRBD1 identical over 7 bases. CDR1 and CDR2 from the germline V gene are LNHDA and SQIVND (reference sequence). The V and J ends lost 3 bases and 2 bases, in that order; junction bases with no gene match: 1. The CDR3 runs 14 residues. The CDR3 DNA follows: TGTGCCAGTAGTATTACAGGGGGCAATCAGCCCCAGCATTTT. Translated: CASSITGGNQPQHF.

This clonotype was detected only a few times. The chain recombines TRBV7-9 with TRBJ2-7, with D unclear. V lost 6 bases and J lost 7, with 13 bases in between. This CDR3 spans 12 amino acids. Germline-derived CDR1 and CDR2 are SEHNR and FQNEAQ (reference sequence). This chain's CDR3 is CASRTEALEQYF. CDR3 nucleotides: TGTGCCAGCAGAACAGAGGCCTTAGAGCAGTACTTC.

This clonotype was detected only a few times. J is TRBJ2-1 and V is TRBV4-1; D is possibly TRBD2 (6 bases). The CDR3 length is 15 residues. The V end was cut by 1 base, the J end by 2 bases, with 9 bases between. The germline V gene has CDR1 MGHRA and CDR2 YSYEKL. CDR3 coding DNA: TGCGCCAGCAGCCAAGTTGCGGGAACCTACAATGAGCAGTTCTTC. Its translation: CASSQVAGTYNEQFF.

On this clonotype: One junction end disagrees with the germline gene, perhaps due to a read error. The chain combines TRBV2 with TRBJ2-1; D not certain. Per the germline V gene, CDR1 is SNHLY and CDR2 is FYNNEI. The CDR3 consists of 15 residues. CDR3 sequence reads: CASSEKHLKGDEQFF. The CDR3 DNA sequence: TGTGCCAGCAGTGAAAAACACTTAAAGGGTGATGAGCAGTTCTTT.

V usage is TRBV6-5 and J usage is TRBJ1-1; perhaps TRBD1 as D (5 bases). Germline assignment: CDR1 MNHEY and CDR2 SVGAGI. Between the trimmed V and J ends, which lost 0 bases and 0 bases, there was a span of 14 bases. The CDR3 totals 17 residues. CDR3 residues: CASSYSSPGDMNTEAFF. DNA of the CDR3: TGTGCCAGCAGTTACTCGAGTCCGGGGGATATGAACACTGAAGCTTTCTTT.

Only a few counts were recorded for this clonotype. The chain links TRBV5-4 to TRBJ1-1, with no clear D. This CDR3 contains 15 residues. The V and J ends lost 0 bases and 0 bases respectively, with 9 bases between them. The germline V gene has CDR1 SGHNT and CDR2 YYREEE (reference sequence). The CDR3 spells CASSLGARMNTEAFF. The CDR3 DNA sequence: TGTGCCAGCAGCTTGGGGGCACGCATGAACACTGAAGCTTTCTTT. Full variable domain (missing parts from reference TRBV5-4 and TRBJ1-1): ETGVTQSPTHLIKTRGQQVTLRCSSQSGHNTVSWYQQALGQGPQFIFQYYREEENGRGNFPPRFSGLQFPNYSSELNVNALELDDSALYLCASSLGARMNTEAFFGQGTRLTVV.

This chain links TRBV4-1 with TRBJ2-3, with D tentatively TRBD2 (5 bases). CDR3 length: 17 amino acids. Germline assignment: CDR1 MGHRA and CDR2 YSYEKL. V was shortened by 0 bases and J by 2 bases, with 15 bases between the two germline ends. CDR3 region: CASSQDRTGSTTDTQYF. The CDR3 bases are TGCGCCAGCAGCCAAGATCGTACGGGGTCTACCACAGATACGCAGTATTTT.

This clonotype has ten or more counts. The chain joins TRBV6-4 to TRBJ2-3; D unclear. The CDR3 has 13 amino acids. Germline V lookup: CDR1 MRHNA, CDR2 SNTAGT. The V end was cut by 3 bases, the J end by 4 bases, with 8 bases between. The CDR3 DNA reads as TGTGCCAGCAGTGATTTCGGAGCAGATACGCAGTATTTT. It is translated as CASSDFGADTQYF.

This chain connects TRBV6-8 to TRBJ2-1; the D is unclear. Per germline, CDR1 MNHGY and CDR2 SAAAGT. Between the trimmed V and J ends, which lost 6 bases and 7 bases, there was a span of 19 bases. The CDR3 spans 15 residues. The CDR3 sequence is CASRDGWTPRNEQFF. DNA of the CDR3: TGTGCCAGCAGGGATGGGTGGACCCCCCGGAATGAGCAGTTCTTC.

This clonotype was counted at least ten times. The genes are TRBV6-5 and TRBJ2-3; 9 bases match TRBD2. V gave up 3 bases and J gave up 3 bases; unmatched junction bases: 4. The CDR3 spans 15 residues. The germline V gene encodes CDR1 MNHEY and CDR2 SVGAGI. CDR3 sequence reads: CASSYGGGATDTQYF. The CDR3 bases are TGTGCCAGCAGTTATGGCGGGGGGGCGACAGATACGCAGTATTTT.

This clonotype has only a few counts. The chain couples TRBV19 to TRBJ2-1; no clear D gene. The CDR3 length is 12 residues. Germline CDR1 and CDR2: LNHDA and SQIVND (reference sequence). Trimming removed 5 bases from V and 4 bases from J, with 6 bases in between. In DNA, the CDR3 is TGTGCCAGTAGTCCCGTTTACAATGAGCAGTTCTTC. Translation gives CASSPVYNEQFF.

In the case of this clonotype: One base away lies a much larger clone, so this may be a sequencing read error. The rearrangement links TRBV6-5 to TRBJ2-1; D is uncertain. Germline V gene lookup returns CDR1 MNHEY and CDR2 SVGAGI. V lost 10 bases to trimming and J lost 7 bases, with 11 bases between them. The CDR3 consists of 11 residues. The CDR3: CATRGFNEQFF. The CDR3 DNA sequence: TGTGCCACCCGAGGCTTTAATGAGCAGTTCTTC.

On this clonotype: This may arise from a read error, as a much more abundant clone is one base away. V and J are TRBV7-8 and TRBJ2-5, with TRBD1 identical over 9 bases. V trimming: 2 bases; J trimming: 2 bases; junction bases outside the gene matches: 6. CDR1 and CDR2 (germline): SGHVS, FQNEAQ. The CDR3 consists of 16 residues. CDR3: CASSLIDRGYQETQYF. CDR3 bases: TGTGCCAGCAGCTTAATAGACAGGGGGTATCAAGAGACCCAGTACTTC.

This clonotype was counted between two and nine times. This chain links TRBV4-1 with TRBJ2-1, with 7 bases matching TRBD2. This CDR3 region has 15 residues. Germline-derived CDR1 and CDR2 are MGHRA and YSYEKL. Unmatched junction bases numbered 7, after V lost 4 bases and J lost 4 bases. CDR3 in amino acids: CASSRSPGGYNEQFF. CDR3 nucleotide sequence: TGCGCCAGCAGCCGCTCCCCCGGGGGGTACAATGAGCAGTTCTTC.

This clonotype occurred a few times. The rearrangement joins TRBV7-9 to TRBJ2-7; TRBD2 might be the D (5 bases). V dropped 5 bases and J dropped 0 bases, with 11 bases sitting between them. This CDR3 comprises 14 residues. The germline gives CDR1 SEHNR, CDR2 FQNEAQ (reference sequence). The CDR3 protein is CASSLTGISYEQYF. In DNA, the CDR3 is TGTGCCAGCAGCCTTACGGGGATCTCCTACGAGCAGTACTTC.

The CDR3, as DNA: TGTGCCAGCAGTTACTCGGACATGACCTACAATGAGCAGTTCTTC. This sequence encodes CASSYSDMTYNEQFF. The V and J genes are TRBV6-2 or TRBV6-3 and TRBJ2-1, with TRBD1 as a possible D gene (5 bases). Per germline, CDR1 MNHEY and CDR2 SVGEGT. This CDR3 region has 15 residues. V was cut by 0 bases and J by 2 bases, with 8 bases left in between.

The chain employs TRBV14 and TRBJ2-1; D gene ambiguous. The germline V and J ends were trimmed by 1 base and 7 bases, with 5 bases remaining between them. The length of the CDR3 is 12 residues. Looked up from germline, CDR1 is SGHDN and CDR2 is FVKESK. The CDR3 protein is CASSQVNNEQFF. The CDR3 nucleotides are TGTGCCAGCAGCCAAGTAAATAATGAGCAGTTCTTC. The variable domain in full, with the rest retrieved from reference TRBV14 and TRBJ2-1, is EAGVTQFPSHSVIEKGQTVTLRCDPISGHDNLYWYRRVMGKEIKFLLHFVKESKQDESGMPNNRFLAERTGGTYSTLKVQPAELEDSGVYFCASSQVNNEQFFGPGTRLTVL.

The J gene is TRBJ2-3, the V gene TRBV20-1; D is unresolved. Germline assignment: CDR1 DFQATT and CDR2 SNEGSKA (reference sequence). This CDR3 has 16 residues. V was shortened by 0 bases and J by 6 bases, with 19 bases between the two germline ends. As DNA, the CDR3 is TGCAGTGCTAGAGATCGGGCAGGACGATATTTCGATACGCAGTATTTT. It codes for CSARDRAGRYFDTQYF.

The chain uses TRBV7-8 and TRBJ1-1; D ambiguous. CDR1 is SGHVS, CDR2 FQNEAQ, per germline. V lost 3 bases, J lost 1 base, and 9 bases lay in between. The CDR3 loop spans 14 amino acids. The CDR3 reads CASSFNQRNTEAFF. The CDR3 DNA reads as TGTGCCAGCAGCTTTAATCAACGGAACACTGAAGCTTTCTTT.

This sequence joins TRBV12-5 and TRBJ2-7, with D perhaps matching TRBD2 (5 bases). V was shortened by 1 base and J by 3 bases, with 7 bases between the two germline ends. The CDR3 has 13 residues. Germline loops: CDR1 LGHNT, CDR2 FRNRAP. The CDR3 sequence is CASGLAGLYEQYF. Here the CDR3 DNA reads TGTGCTAGTGGTTTGGCCGGACTCTACGAGCAGTACTTC.

This clonotype came up once. The chain carries TRBV5-1 and TRBJ2-7, with 8 bases aligning to TRBD1. Germline lookup yields CDR1 SGHRS and CDR2 YFSETQ. Losses at the gene ends were 1 base for V and 3 bases for J; bases not matched to a gene: 9. The CDR3 length is 16 residues. CDR3 DNA sequence: TGCGCCAGCAGCTTGTTCTCGGGACAGGTCCTCTACGAGCAGTACTTC. The encoded protein is CASSLFSGQVLYEQYF.

This clonotype turned up a few times. CDR3 sequence (DNA): TGCGCCAGCAGCCTGTGGGGGATTGACTCCTACGAGCAGTACTTC. This sequence encodes CASSLWGIDSYEQYF. The chain is built from TRBV5-1 and TRBJ2-7; D possibly uses TRBD1 or TRBD2 (5 bases each). V gave up 4 bases and J gave up 0 bases, with 14 bases separating them. Germline V gives CDR1 SGHRS, CDR2 YFSETQ. The CDR3 is 15 amino acids.

This clonotype appeared a few times. The gene calls are TRBV19 and TRBJ1-1; perhaps TRBD1 as D (5 bases). The CDR3 is made up of 12 amino acids. V lost 5 bases and J lost 7, with 11 bases in between. Germline V CDR1 and CDR2: LNHDA, SQIVND (reference sequence). DNA of the CDR3: TGTGCCAGTAGTCCAGGGACGGATGAAGCTTTCTTT. Translating gives CASSPGTDEAFF.

This rearrangement joins TRBV2 to TRBJ2-7; 7 bases are a match to TRBD1. The germline gives CDR1 SNHLY, CDR2 FYNNEI. The CDR3 is 13 residues long. The V segment lost 8 bases and the J segment 4 bases; nucleotides outside the gene matches: 8. In nucleotides, the CDR3 is TGTGCCAGCCGGACCGGGACAGCTTACGAGCAGTACTTC. Translation: CASRTGTAYEQYF.

The chain's CDR3 is CASSVIQGATEAFF. The CDR3 DNA sequence: TGTGCCAGCAGTGTCATACAGGGGGCGACTGAAGCTTTCTTT. This rearrangement joins TRBV6-1 to TRBJ1-1; 9 bases are shared with TRBD1. Trimming took 4 bases from V and 5 from J; bases not matched to a gene: 5. Germline lookup yields CDR1 MNHNS and CDR2 SASEGT. CDR3 length: 14 amino acids.

At least ten counts were recorded for this clonotype. The V and J genes are TRBV7-2 and TRBJ2-5; no firm D call. The CDR3 is made up of 17 amino acids. Germline V lookup: CDR1 SGHTA, CDR2 FQGNSA. Trimming removed 5 bases at V and 2 bases at J, with 21 bases between. In DNA, the CDR3 is TGTGCCAGCAGCGCGGACCTAGGGTTAGGGATACAAGAGACCCAGTACTTC. This sequence encodes CASSADLGLGIQETQYF.

This clonotype was detected once. This chain links TRBV6-5 with TRBJ2-1; a weak D match, TRBD1 (6 bases). Germline values: CDR1 MNHEY, CDR2 SVGAGI. This CDR3 spans 15 amino acids. Deletions cut 8 bases from V and 6 bases from J, with 20 bases between. CDR3 region: CASGKTQGYGNEQFF. CDR3 sequence (DNA): TGTGCCAGCGGAAAGACACAGGGTTACGGCAATGAGCAGTTCTTC.

Note on this clonotype: The germline gene is not matched at one end of the junction; a read error may be the cause. CDR3 sequence (DNA): TGTGCCAGCAGTGACCAGCCCCCCTTC. Its protein product is CASSDQPPF. J is TRBJ1-2 and V is TRBV6-4; D gene ambiguous. Looked up from germline, CDR1 is MRHNA and CDR2 is SNTAGT. This CDR3 is 9 amino acids long.